The 7 T cell receptor beta chains listed next were all sequenced from one sample in a study of blood T cells in healthy people across ages. A second about 6 to 12 cycle PCR used barcoded and J-beta primers. Each CDR3 protein is one row after TCRdb ran MiXCR on the 5' RACE reads. There are some 800,000 distinct CDR3 sequences in the sample; around 45% occur only once, and about a fifth lies in the top ten. Sequencing input: blood. Receptor source: a man between 60 and 75 years old in good health.

V is TRBV29-1 and J is TRBJ2-4; no firm D call. The DNA matches TRBJ2-7 better at its end, which makes the J call doubtful. The CDR3 runs 14 residues. Germline CDR1 and CDR2: SQVTM and ANQGSEA. The CDR3 region has the DNA TGCAGCGTTAACAGAGACCAGCTCTCCTACGAGCAGTACTTC. It specifies CSVNRDQLSYEQYF.

The chain links TRBV6-6 to TRBJ2-1, with a tentative D call TRBD1 (6 bases). The V end lost 5 bases, the J end lost 5 bases, and 16 bases lay between the germline ends. The CDR3 is 15 residues long. CDR1 is MNHNY and CDR2 is SVGAGI in the germline V gene (reference sequence). The CDR3 DNA follows: TGTGCCAGCAGTGAGGACAGCCCCATTAACAATGAGCAGTTCTTC. It codes for CASSEDSPINNEQFF.

The table lists this clonotype with a few counts. The chain recombines TRBV7-2 with TRBJ2-3; 8 bases match TRBD1. The CDR3 loop spans 18 amino acids. The ends lost 2 bases at V and 2 bases at J; junction bases unmatched: 12. The germline CDR1 and CDR2 sequences are SGHTA and FQGNSA. The CDR3: CASSLRPTGDSPTDTQYF. In DNA, the CDR3 is TGTGCCAGCAGCTTAAGGCCGACAGGGGACAGCCCCACAGATACGCAGTATTTT.

The rearrangement links TRBV5-1 to TRBJ2-5; 10 bases map to TRBD2. Gene TRBJ2-7 matches the end of the DNA better, so the J call may be wrong. Germline CDR1 SGHRS, CDR2 YFSETQ. CDR3 length equals 15 residues. The CDR3 spells CASSLNGLAVYEQYF. In nucleotides, the CDR3 is TGCGCCAGCAGCTTGAATGGACTAGCGGTCTACGAGCAGTACTTC.

In its sample, this clonotype was seen a few times. The V and J genes are TRBV18 and TRBJ2-1; D unclear. V lost 4 bases to trimming and J lost 10 bases, with 11 bases between them. The CDR3 runs 12 residues. Germline CDR1 KGHSH, CDR2 LQKENI. In DNA form, the CDR3 reads TGTGCCAGCTCACGGGAAGCGTACGAGCAGTTCTTC. The encoded protein is CASSREAYEQFF.

CDR3 DNA sequence: TGTGCCAGCAACCCCCCCGGCCTGGGGAAAGCTTTCTTT. Translated, it gives CASNPPGLGKAFF. The rearrangement links TRBV7-9 to TRBJ1-1; no reliable D call. The germline V gene encodes CDR1 SEHNR and CDR2 FQNEAQ (reference sequence). The V end lost 7 bases, the J end lost 9 bases, and 18 bases lay between the germline ends. The CDR3 is 13 amino acids.

The genes are TRBV14 and TRBJ1-3; D gene ambiguous. V lost 4 bases and J 2 bases, leaving 12 bases between the germline ends. From germline, CDR1 is SGHDN and CDR2 FVKESK. The CDR3 loop spans 15 amino acids. CDR3 amino acids: CASSRVAGPGNTIYF. DNA of the CDR3: TGTGCCAGCAGCCGGGTAGCAGGCCCTGGAAACACCATATATTTT.